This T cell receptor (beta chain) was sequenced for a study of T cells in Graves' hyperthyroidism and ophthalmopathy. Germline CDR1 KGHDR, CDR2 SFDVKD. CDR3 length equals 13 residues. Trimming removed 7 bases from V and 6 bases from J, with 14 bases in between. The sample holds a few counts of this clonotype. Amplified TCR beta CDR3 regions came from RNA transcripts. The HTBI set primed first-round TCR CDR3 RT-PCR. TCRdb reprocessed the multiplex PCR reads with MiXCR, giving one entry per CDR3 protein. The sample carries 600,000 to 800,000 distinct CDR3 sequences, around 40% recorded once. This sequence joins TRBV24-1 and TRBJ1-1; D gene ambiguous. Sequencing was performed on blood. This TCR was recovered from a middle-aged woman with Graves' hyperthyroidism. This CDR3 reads CATSAGRSAEAFF. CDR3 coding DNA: TGTGCCACCAGCGCAGGAAGGTCTGCTGAAGCTTTCTTT.